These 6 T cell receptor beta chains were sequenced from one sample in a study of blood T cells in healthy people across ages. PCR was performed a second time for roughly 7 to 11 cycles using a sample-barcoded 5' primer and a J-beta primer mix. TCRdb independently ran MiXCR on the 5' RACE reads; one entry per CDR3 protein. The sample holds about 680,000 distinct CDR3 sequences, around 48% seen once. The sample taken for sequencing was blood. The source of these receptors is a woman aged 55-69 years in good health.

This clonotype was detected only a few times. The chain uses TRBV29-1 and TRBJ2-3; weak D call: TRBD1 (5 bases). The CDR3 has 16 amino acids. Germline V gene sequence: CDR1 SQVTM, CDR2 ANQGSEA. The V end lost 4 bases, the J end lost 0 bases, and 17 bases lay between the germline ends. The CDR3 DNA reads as TGCAGCGTTGGGGGCCCGCTGGGATCTAGCACAGATACGCAGTATTTT. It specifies CSVGGPLGSSTDTQYF.

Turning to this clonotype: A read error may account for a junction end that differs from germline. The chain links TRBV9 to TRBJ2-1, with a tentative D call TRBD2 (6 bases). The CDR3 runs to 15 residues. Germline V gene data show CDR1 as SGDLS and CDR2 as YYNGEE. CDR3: CASSVESSVYNGQFF. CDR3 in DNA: TGTGCCAGCAGCGTAGAGTCTAGCGTATACAATGGGCAGTTCTTC.

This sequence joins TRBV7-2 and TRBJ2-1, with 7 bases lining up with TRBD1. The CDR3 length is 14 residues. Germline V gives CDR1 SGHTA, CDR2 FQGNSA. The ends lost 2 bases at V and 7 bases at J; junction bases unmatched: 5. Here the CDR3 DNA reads TGTGCCAGCAGCTTACGACAGGGAGAAAATGAGCAGTTCTTC. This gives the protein CASSLRQGENEQFF.

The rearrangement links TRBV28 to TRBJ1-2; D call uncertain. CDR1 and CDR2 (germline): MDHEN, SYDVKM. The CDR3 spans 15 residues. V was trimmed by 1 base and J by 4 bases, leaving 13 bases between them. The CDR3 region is CASSLLGPGIYGYTF. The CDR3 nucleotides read TGTGCCAGCAGTTTATTAGGTCCCGGGATCTATGGCTACACCTTC.

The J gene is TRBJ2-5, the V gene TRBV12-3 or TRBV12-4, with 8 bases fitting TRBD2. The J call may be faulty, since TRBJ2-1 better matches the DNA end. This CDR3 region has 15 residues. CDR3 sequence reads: CASSWASGYQETQFF. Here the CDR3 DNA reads TGTGCCAGCAGTTGGGCTAGCGGGTACCAAGAGACCCAGTTCTTC.

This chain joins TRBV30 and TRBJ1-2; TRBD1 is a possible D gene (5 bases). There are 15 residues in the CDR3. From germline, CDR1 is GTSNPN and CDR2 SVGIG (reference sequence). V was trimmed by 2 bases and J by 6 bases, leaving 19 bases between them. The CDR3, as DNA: TGTGCCTGGAGTTGGTGGGACCGCAGGGCGGATGGCTACACCTTC. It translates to CAWSWWDRRADGYTF.